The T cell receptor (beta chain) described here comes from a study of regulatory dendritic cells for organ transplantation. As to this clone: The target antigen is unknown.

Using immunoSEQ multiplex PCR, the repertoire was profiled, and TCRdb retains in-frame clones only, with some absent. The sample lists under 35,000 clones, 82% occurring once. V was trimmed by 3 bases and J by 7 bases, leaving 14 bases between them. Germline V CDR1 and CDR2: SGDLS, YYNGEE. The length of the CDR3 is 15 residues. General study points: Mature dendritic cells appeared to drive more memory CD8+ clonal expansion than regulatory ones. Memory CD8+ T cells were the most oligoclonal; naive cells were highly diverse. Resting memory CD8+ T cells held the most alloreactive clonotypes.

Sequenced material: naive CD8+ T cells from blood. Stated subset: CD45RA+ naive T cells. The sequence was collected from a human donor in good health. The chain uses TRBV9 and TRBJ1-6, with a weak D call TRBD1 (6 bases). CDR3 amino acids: CASSDEGDKNSPLHF. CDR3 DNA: TGTGCCAGCAGCGACGAGGGGGACAAGAATTCACCCCTCCACTTT.